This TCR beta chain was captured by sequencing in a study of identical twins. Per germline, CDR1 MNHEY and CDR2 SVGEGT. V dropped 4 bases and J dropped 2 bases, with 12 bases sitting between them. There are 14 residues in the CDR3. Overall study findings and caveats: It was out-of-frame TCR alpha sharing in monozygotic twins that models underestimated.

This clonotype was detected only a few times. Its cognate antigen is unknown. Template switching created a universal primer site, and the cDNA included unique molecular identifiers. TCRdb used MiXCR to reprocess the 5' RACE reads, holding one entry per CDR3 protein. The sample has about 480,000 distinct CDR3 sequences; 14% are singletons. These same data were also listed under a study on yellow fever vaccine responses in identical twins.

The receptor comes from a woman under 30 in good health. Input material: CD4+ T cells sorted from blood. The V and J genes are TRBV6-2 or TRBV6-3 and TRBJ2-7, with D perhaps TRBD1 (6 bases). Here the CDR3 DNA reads TGTGCCAGCAGTTCCGGGACACATACCTACGAGCAGTACTTC. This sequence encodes CASSSGTHTYEQYF.